The 21 T cell receptor beta chains presented below share a single source sample, sequenced in a study of T cell responses to AZD1222 COVID-19 vaccine. Sequencing was performed with immunoSEQ multiplex PCR; in TCRdb, only in-frame clones are kept and a portion is missing. This table has some 130,000 clones, approximately 93% appearing once. Sample: peripheral blood, taken on day 0 of AZD1222 vaccination. Every receptor here comes from an adult in good health.

This clone was detected only once. The gene calls are TRBV29-1 and TRBJ2-2; D gene unclear. The germline CDR1 and CDR2 sequences are SQVTM and ANQGSEA. V lost 4 bases and J lost 5, with 8 bases in between. The CDR3 has 12 amino acids. Written as DNA, the CDR3 is TGCAGCGTTGGTTACGCTACCGGGGAGCTGTTTTTT. This gives the protein CSVGYATGELFF.

This chain uses TRBV7-9 with TRBJ2-3; D remains unclear. CDR3 size: 12 residues. In germline, CDR1 is SEHNR, CDR2 FQNEAQ (reference sequence). The V end was cut by 6 bases, the J end by 0 bases, with 4 bases between. CDR3 nucleotides: TGTGCCAGCAGGCCCAGCACAGATACGCAGTATTTT. Translated, it gives CASRPSTDTQYF.

The chain employs TRBV10-3 and TRBJ2-7; D unclear. V was pared by 3 bases and J by 2 bases, with 14 bases between. This CDR3 has 15 residues. Germline lookup yields CDR1 ENHRY and CDR2 SYGVKD. The chain's CDR3 is CAISDTVQGTYEQYF. The CDR3, as DNA: TGTGCCATCAGTGATACAGTGCAAGGCACCTACGAGCAGTACTTC.

This chain joins TRBV11-2 and TRBJ1-2, with TRBD1 as a possible D gene (6 bases). Germline values: CDR1 SGHAT, CDR2 FQNNGV. The CDR3 consists of 16 residues. Trimming stripped 5 bases from V and 1 base from J, with 17 bases between. The CDR3 loop reads CASSEGRGPLNYGYTF. In DNA, the CDR3 is TGTGCCAGCAGCGAAGGCAGGGGACCACTTAACTATGGCTACACCTTC. Full variable domain (outside the CDR3, taken from reference TRBV11-2 and TRBJ1-2): EAGVAQSPRYKIIEKRQSVAFWCNPISGHATLYWYQQILGQGPKLLIQFQNNGVVDDSQLPKDRFSAERLKGVDSTLKIQPAKLEDSAVYLCASSEGRGPLNYGYTFGSGTRLTVV.

This chain joins TRBV3-1 (or the pseudogene TRBV3-2) and TRBJ1-2, with D perhaps TRBD1 (6 bases). Trimming left V 2 bases short and J 0 bases short, with 13 bases between. This CDR3 is built from 16 residues. Germline CDR1 reads LGHDT; CDR2 reads YNNKEL (reference sequence). This CDR3 is CASSQKGQRANYGYTF. DNA of the CDR3: TGTGCCAGCAGCCAAAAGGGACAACGAGCTAACTATGGCTACACCTTC.

A single count supports this clone. The chain recombines TRBV15 with TRBJ1-5; D unclear. V dropped 2 bases and J dropped 2 bases, with 7 bases sitting between them. The CDR3 spans 14 residues. Germline CDR1 and CDR2: LNHNV and YYDKDF (reference sequence). CDR3 region: CATSRPGGNQPQHF. CDR3 bases: TGTGCCACCAGCAGACCCGGGGGCAATCAGCCCCAGCATTTT.

CDR3 region: CSVTGIMNTEAFF. The CDR3 DNA sequence: TGCAGCGTTACAGGGATCATGAACACTGAAGCTTTCTTT. The chain recombines TRBV29-1 with TRBJ1-1; D may be TRBD1 (6 bases). Germline V CDR1 and CDR2: SQVTM, ANQGSEA. The ends were cut back, 5 bases at V and 0 bases at J, with 10 bases in the middle. The CDR3 has 13 residues.

The rearrangement joins TRBV19 to TRBJ2-2; D is unclear. Trimming removed 3 bases at V and 7 bases at J, with 15 bases between. CDR3 length: 15 residues. CDR1 LNHDA and CDR2 SQIVND come from the germline V gene (reference sequence). CDR3 sequence (DNA): TGTGCCAGTAGTATCAGCAGGCCTGGTGGCGGGGAGCTGTTTTTT. Amino acid sequence: CASSISRPGGGELFF.

V is TRBV14 and J is TRBJ2-3; D gene uncertain. Looked up from germline, CDR1 is SGHDN and CDR2 is FVKESK. V lost 2 bases, J lost 6 bases, and 3 bases lay in between. This CDR3 has 11 residues. The CDR3 nucleotides read TGTGCCAGCAGCCAAATTGATACGCAGTATTTT. Amino acid sequence: CASSQIDTQYF. Based on the CDR3 plus reference TRBV14 and TRBJ2-3, the full variable domain is EAGVTQFPSHSVIEKGQTVTLRCDPISGHDNLYWYRRVMGKEIKFLLHFVKESKQDESGMPNNRFLAERTGGTYSTLKVQPAELEDSGVYFCASSQIDTQYFGPGTRLTVL.

This chain uses TRBV5-1 with TRBJ1-2; 7 positions agree with TRBD1. CDR3 length: 13 residues. The trim removed 1 base at V and 7 bases at J, leaving 4 bases unmatched. Germline V gene sequence: CDR1 SGHRS, CDR2 YFSETQ. Here the CDR3 DNA reads TGCGCCAGCAGCTTGACAGGGGCCGCTGGCTACACCTTC. This sequence encodes CASSLTGAAGYTF. The full variable domain, rest sourced from reference TRBV5-1 and TRBJ1-2, is KAGVTQTPRYLIKTRGQQVTLSCSPISGHRSVSWYQQTPGQGLQFLFEYFSETQRNKGNFPGRFSGRQFSNSRSEMNVSTLELGDSALYLCASSLTGAAGYTFGSGTRLTVV.

The chain uses TRBV27 and TRBJ2-7; TRBD1 matches at 7 bases. The CDR3 consists of 17 residues. Germline loops: CDR1 MNHEY, CDR2 SMNVEV (reference sequence). V shed 2 bases and J 6 bases; nucleotides not matched to a gene: 16. The CDR3 here is CASSLRPPAQGVSEQYF. Written as DNA, the CDR3 is TGTGCCAGCAGTTTAAGGCCCCCCGCGCAGGGGGTATCCGAGCAGTACTTC.

V and J are TRBV15 and TRBJ2-2; TRBD1 matches at 10 bases. V was pared by 2 bases and J by 5 bases, with 2 bases of the junction left unmatched. The CDR3 contains 15 residues. CDR1 is LNHNV, CDR2 YYDKDF, per germline (reference sequence). The DNA of the CDR3 is TGTGCCACCAGCAGAACGGGACAGGGGACCGGGGAGCTGTTTTTT. This codes for CATSRTGQGTGELFF.

This chain uses TRBV21-1 with TRBJ2-5; whether TRBD2, the table's D call, matches the DNA was not checked. TRBV21-1 is reported as a pseudogene. CDR3 length equals 20 residues. The CDR3 sequence is CASSKCSGLAGGLDQETQYF. The CDR3 nucleotides read TGTGCCAGCAGCAAATGCAGCGGACTAGCGGGAGGTTTGGACCAAGAGACCCAGTACTTC.

This clone was detected once. J is TRBJ2-1 and V is TRBV28, with TRBD2 matching over 9 bases. The CDR3 length is 13 residues. The germline V gene encodes CDR1 MDHEN and CDR2 SYDVKM. The V gene end was trimmed by 5 bases and the J gene end by 8 bases; junction bases not matched to a gene: 4. The CDR3, as DNA: TGTGCCAGCAGTCCCCTAGCGGGATATGAGCAGTTCTTC. The encoded protein is CASSPLAGYEQFF.

This clone has only one observation. This chain connects TRBV30 to TRBJ2-7; 10 bases align to TRBD1. Trimming at V came to 3 bases and at J to 5 bases, leaving 7 bases not matched to a gene. This CDR3 has 14 residues. Germline V gene sequence: CDR1 GTSNPN, CDR2 SVGIG (reference sequence). CDR3 residues: CAWRPGTGVDEQYF. CDR3 in DNA: TGTGCCTGGAGGCCCGGGACAGGGGTTGACGAGCAGTACTTC.

The chain carries TRBV3-1 (or the pseudogene TRBV3-2) and TRBJ1-4, with D unresolved. V was pared by 6 bases and J by 8 bases, with 13 bases between. This CDR3 contains 13 residues. Germline V gene lookup returns CDR1 LGHDT and CDR2 YNNKEL (reference sequence). CDR3 sequence (DNA): TGTGCCAGCAGACGTGGAGAAGGGGAAAAACTGTTTTTT. Amino acids: CASRRGEGEKLFF.

CDR3 bases: TGTGCCAGCAGTGAGGGCGGCGGGAGACCGCAGTTCTTC. This encodes CASSEGGGRPQFF. The J gene is TRBJ2-1, the V gene TRBV25-1; 7 bases agree with TRBD2. The ends lost 3 bases at V and 12 bases at J; junction bases unmatched: 8. Germline lookup yields CDR1 MGHDK and CDR2 SYGVNS. This CDR3 region has 13 residues.

This rearrangement joins TRBV5-6 to TRBJ1-2; 7 nucleotides agree with TRBD1. The germline V gene encodes CDR1 SGHDT and CDR2 YYEEEE. The trim removed 0 bases at V and 5 bases at J, leaving 7 bases unmatched. The CDR3 is 15 residues long. In DNA form, the CDR3 reads TGTGCCAGCAGCTTGGAGCCAGGGGGGTCGTATGGCTACACCTTC. Amino acids: CASSLEPGGSYGYTF.

This clone was seen a handful of times. CDR3 nucleotide sequence: TGTGCCAGCAGCCAAGTAAGGGGGTACGAGCAGTACTTC. Protein product: CASSQVRGYEQYF. The chain has TRBV3-1 (or the pseudogene TRBV3-2) and TRBJ2-7; possibly TRBD1 for D (6 bases). The germline V gene has CDR1 LGHDT and CDR2 YNNKEL (reference sequence). The CDR3 consists of 13 residues. V was shortened by 1 base and J by 4 bases, with 8 bases between the two germline ends.

This clone was recorded a few times. V is TRBV28 and J is TRBJ1-2; D unclear. V dropped 3 bases and J dropped 4 bases, with 9 bases sitting between them. This CDR3 is built from 13 residues. Per germline, CDR1 MDHEN and CDR2 SYDVKM. This chain's CDR3 is CASSFEGSYGYTF. The CDR3, as DNA: TGTGCCAGCAGTTTCGAGGGCTCCTATGGCTACACCTTC.

The rearrangement uses TRBV5-4 and TRBJ2-1; D not resolved. This CDR3 has 14 residues. CDR1 and CDR2 from the germline V gene are SGHNT and YYREEE (reference sequence). V was trimmed by 0 bases and J by 5 bases, leaving 9 bases between them. CDR3 residues: CASSLDATNNEQFF. The CDR3 DNA is TGTGCCAGCAGCTTGGACGCCACCAACAATGAGCAGTTCTTC.